This T cell receptor beta chain was sequenced in a study of blood T cell repertoires in COVID-19. Study-level information: COVID-19 samples, acute and convalescent, were from the United States, Italy and Spain.

V was clipped by 2 bases and J by 7 bases; unmatched bases: 7. The CDR3 contains 15 residues. Germline V gives CDR1 SQVTM, CDR2 ANQGSEA. In the authors' workflow: The authors estimated nucleated cell counts from reference gene primer amplification. Only in-frame clones appear in the TCRdb table, and some are missing; sequencing was by immunoSEQ multiplex PCR. D and trimming come from the DNA, and the V and J calls and clone size come from that table. The table records about 30,000 clones, 70% to 80% of them present only once. The receptor comes from a man older than 75 with acute or convalescent COVID-19. The chain employs TRBV29-1 and TRBJ2-3, with TRBD2 identical over 12 bases. The sample comprised peripheral blood. This CDR3 is CSVESASGRGNTQYF. In DNA form, the CDR3 reads TGCAGCGTTGAAAGCGCTAGCGGGAGGGGGAATACGCAGTATTTT.